Below are 27 T cell receptor beta chains sequenced from a single sample in a study of shared clonotypes between healthy human individuals. TCRdb's table, derived via immunoSEQ multiplex PCR, lists solely in-frame clones and lacks some. In the table there are about 1 million clones, roughly 75% of which are singletons. Sequenced sample: memory CD4+ T cells sorted from blood. Subset given: CD45RA-negative fraction. Receptors originate from a man between 18 and 35 years old in good health.

This chain connects TRBV10-3 to TRBJ1-1, with D unresolved. V was shortened by 0 bases and J by 8 bases, with 13 bases between the two germline ends. The CDR3 consists of 14 residues. The germline V gene has CDR1 ENHRY and CDR2 SYGVKD. The CDR3 nucleotides are TGTGCCATCAGTGAGTCGGGCCCCGCTAGGGAAGCTTTCTTT. It is translated as CAISESGPAREAFF.

The chain couples TRBV14 to TRBJ1-1; D is uncertain. The CDR3 extends over 13 amino acids. The V gene's germline CDR1 is SGHDN and CDR2 FVKESK. The V end was cut by 4 bases, the J end by 4 bases, with 10 bases between. The CDR3 loop is CASSRRQGTEAFF. CDR3 DNA: TGTGCCAGCAGCCGACGACAAGGCACTGAAGCTTTCTTT.

J is TRBJ1-1 and V is TRBV11-2; D is uncertain. The CDR3 contains 14 residues. The germline V gene has CDR1 SGHAT and CDR2 FQNNGV. Trimming took off 0 bases at V and 4 bases at J, with 9 bases between the two ends. The CDR3 DNA sequence: TGTGCCAGCAGCTTAGAGGGATGGAGCACTGAAGCTTTCTTT. Amino acid sequence: CASSLEGWSTEAFF. The full variable domain, completed using reference TRBV11-2 and TRBJ1-1, is EAGVAQSPRYKIIEKRQSVAFWCNPISGHATLYWYQQILGQGPKLLIQFQNNGVVDDSQLPKDRFSAERLKGVDSTLKIQPAKLEDSAVYLCASSLEGWSTEAFFGQGTRLTVV.

At least ten counts were recorded for this clone. CDR3 loop: CASSQGDRRPGSPLHF. The CDR3 DNA is TGTGCCAGCAGCCAAGGGGACAGGCGCCCAGGGTCACCCCTCCACTTT. This chain joins TRBV14 and TRBJ1-6; 8 nucleotides match TRBD1. With V trimmed by 1 base and J by 10 bases, 9 bases remained unmatched. Germline CDR1 SGHDN, CDR2 FVKESK. This CDR3 is 16 amino acids long.

The chain carries TRBV30 and TRBJ1-2; 9 positions match TRBD1. Trimming took 7 bases from V and 7 from J; bases not matched to a gene: 7. Germline V gene data show CDR1 as GTSNPN and CDR2 as SVGIG (reference sequence). The CDR3 is 12 residues long. The CDR3: CASLQGATGYTF. The CDR3 nucleotides read TGTGCCTCTCTACAGGGGGCTACTGGCTACACCTTC.

At least ten counts were recorded for this clone. The rearrangement uses TRBV30 and TRBJ1-3; TRBD1 aligns across 7 bases. CDR3 length: 14 residues. V was clipped by 4 bases and J by 0 bases; unmatched bases: 3. Per germline, CDR1 GTSNPN and CDR2 SVGIG (reference sequence). This CDR3 is CAWTGGSSGNTIYF. The CDR3 region has the DNA TGTGCCTGGACAGGGGGAAGCTCTGGAAACACCATATATTTT.

CDR3 region: CASSGQGHQPQHF. The CDR3 DNA reads as TGTGCCAGCAGCGGGCAGGGGCATCAGCCCCAGCATTTT. The chain links TRBV21-1 to TRBJ1-5; the DNA was not compared with TRBD1, the D call given in the table. TRBV21-1 is a pseudogene. The CDR3 has 13 residues.

The chain joins TRBV14 to TRBJ1-1, with no clear D. Germline values: CDR1 SGHDN, CDR2 FVKESK. V lost 2 bases and J lost 4, with 11 bases in between. The CDR3 is 14 residues long. CDR3 region: CASSQFVGATEAFF. CDR3 coding DNA: TGTGCCAGCAGCCAATTTGTAGGTGCCACTGAAGCTTTCTTT.

The genes are TRBV11-3 and TRBJ2-2; 8 bases are shared with TRBD1. Per germline, CDR1 SGHNT and CDR2 YENEEA. V dropped 4 bases and J dropped 1; count of bases not matched to a gene: 2. This CDR3 contains 15 residues. CDR3 amino acids: CASSYTGGNTGELFF. CDR3 bases: TGTGCCAGCAGCTACACAGGGGGGAACACCGGGGAGCTGTTTTTT.

This clone appeared a few times. This chain links TRBV29-1 with TRBJ2-3; D may correspond to TRBD1 or TRBD2 (5 bases each). The CDR3 spans 12 residues. CDR1 and CDR2 from the germline V gene are SQVTM and ANQGSEA. Between the trimmed V and J ends, which lost 8 bases and 2 bases, there was a span of 11 bases. The CDR3: CSFSGLTDTQYF. The CDR3 region has the DNA TGCAGCTTTTCGGGGCTCACAGATACGCAGTATTTT.

This rearrangement joins TRBV4-1 to TRBJ1-5, with 7 bases lining up with TRBD1. CDR3 size: 16 residues. CDR1 MGHRA and CDR2 YSYEKL come from the germline V gene. The V gene end was trimmed by 4 bases and the J gene end by 2 bases; junction bases not matched to a gene: 8. The CDR3 coding sequence is TGCGCCAGCAGCCGGCAGGGGGTGGGGGGCAATCAGCCCCAGCATTTT. Its protein product is CASSRQGVGGNQPQHF.

The V and J genes are TRBV7-9 and TRBJ2-3, with 8 bases aligning to TRBD1. The CDR3 has 16 residues. With 4 bases clipped from V and 2 bases from J, the junction kept 8 bases outside the gene matches. Germline loops: CDR1 SEHNR, CDR2 FQNEAQ (reference sequence). The CDR3 coding sequence is TGTGCCAGCAGCTGGAGGACAGGGTGGCTCACAGATACGCAGTATTTT. This translates into CASSWRTGWLTDTQYF.

This clone was observed a handful of times. V and J are TRBV11-1 and TRBJ2-5; D call uncertain. The CDR3 sequence is 13 residues long. Germline V lookup: CDR1 SGHAT, CDR2 FQDESV (reference sequence). Trimming removed 0 bases from V and 2 bases from J, with 4 bases in between. DNA for the CDR3: TGTGCCAGCAGCTTAGCCCCTCAAGAGACCCAGTACTTC. It codes for CASSLAPQETQYF.

This rearrangement joins TRBV29-1 to TRBJ2-2, with 8 bases that match TRBD1. Germline CDR1 and CDR2: SQVTM and ANQGSEA. There are 14 residues in the CDR3. V gave up 5 bases and J gave up 0 bases; unmatched junction bases: 2. Here the CDR3 reads CSVRTGTNTGELFF. The CDR3 DNA is TGCAGCGTTCGGACAGGGACGAACACCGGGGAGCTGTTTTTT.

The genes are TRBV21-1 and TRBJ1-5; the D call TRBD1 from the table was never checked on the DNA. TRBV21-1 constitutes a pseudogene. CDR3 length: 16 amino acids. CDR3 sequence (DNA): TGTGCCAGCAGCTTACGGACAGGGCGAGAAATTCAGCCCCAGCATTTT. Protein: CASSLRTGREIQPQHF.

V usage is TRBV6-1 and J usage is TRBJ1-1, with unresolved D. Germline assignment: CDR1 MNHNS and CDR2 SASEGT. V was clipped by 1 base and J by 5 bases, with 14 bases between them. The CDR3 has 15 residues. The CDR3: CASSEGRVLGTEAFF. CDR3 nucleotide sequence: TGTGCCAGCAGTGAAGGACGCGTGTTGGGGACTGAAGCTTTCTTT.

The gene calls are TRBV4-3 and TRBJ1-2; 9 bases fit TRBD1. Germline CDR1 reads LGHNA; CDR2 reads YSLEER. Unmatched junction bases numbered 6, after V lost 3 bases and J lost 4 bases. This CDR3 region has 15 residues. The CDR3 DNA sequence: TGCGCCAGCAGCCAGGGGGACAGGGAGAGCTATGGCTACACCTTC. Encoded protein: CASSQGDRESYGYTF.

The V and J genes are TRBV7-2 and TRBJ2-6, with D unclear. V dropped 6 bases and J dropped 1 base, with 10 bases sitting between them. Germline V gene data show CDR1 as SGHTA and CDR2 as FQGNSA. The CDR3 sequence is 15 residues long. As DNA, the CDR3 is TGTGCCAGCAGTCTTATGCTATCTGGGGCCAACGTCCTGACTTTC. Encoded protein: CASSLMLSGANVLTF.

This clone showed up just once. V is TRBV18 and J is TRBJ1-3, with a tentative D call TRBD1 (6 bases). V was clipped by 3 bases and J by 4 bases, with 16 bases between them. Germline assignment: CDR1 KGHSH and CDR2 LQKENI. There are 16 residues in the CDR3. The CDR3: CASSPPGTLRGNTIYF. CDR3 DNA: TGTGCCAGCTCACCCCCCGGGACATTGAGGGGAAACACCATATATTTT.

The chain links TRBV5-5 to TRBJ2-7; D unresolved. The CDR3 length is 15 residues. Germline assignment: CDR1 SGHKS and CDR2 YYEKEE (reference sequence). V lost 2 bases and J lost 0, with 12 bases in between. For the CDR3, the DNA is TGTGCCAGCAGCTTCGGCAGCTACCGCTCCTACGAGCAGTACTTC. Amino acids: CASSFGSYRSYEQYF.

The chain joins TRBV30 to TRBJ2-7; 8 bases are shared with TRBD1. J gave up 7 bases and V 5 bases, and 10 bases lay outside the gene matches. This CDR3 region has 13 residues. The germline gives CDR1 GTSNPN, CDR2 SVGIG (reference sequence). The CDR3 nucleotides are TGTGCCTGGGGACCGGGACAGGTGGGGGAGCAGTACTTC. Translating gives CAWGPGQVGEQYF.

V is TRBV6-5 and J is TRBJ2-3, with unresolved D. Germline V gene sequence: CDR1 MNHEY, CDR2 SVGAGI. Trimming stripped 6 bases from V and 0 bases from J, with 7 bases between. The CDR3 contains 13 residues. CDR3 sequence reads: CASRSTSTDTQYF. CDR3 coding DNA: TGTGCCAGCAGATCAACTAGCACAGATACGCAGTATTTT.

The chain combines TRBV9 with TRBJ2-5; D may be TRBD1 or TRBD2 (7 bases each). V lost 3 bases and J lost 1, with 28 bases in between. The length of the CDR3 is 20 residues. CDR1 is SGDLS, CDR2 YYNGEE, per germline. CDR3 protein: CASSEGAQGGSARGQETQYF. CDR3 coding DNA: TGTGCCAGCAGCGAGGGGGCTCAGGGAGGGAGCGCCCGGGGCCAAGAGACCCAGTACTTC.

This chain connects TRBV10-1 to TRBJ2-6; D is unresolved. Trimming took off 3 bases at V and 4 bases at J, with 22 bases between the two ends. CDR3 length equals 19 residues. Germline CDR1 and CDR2: WNHNN and SYGVQD (reference sequence). The CDR3 sequence is CASSESQEPRRWGANVLTF. CDR3 nucleotides: TGCGCCAGCAGTGAATCTCAGGAGCCTCGTCGGTGGGGGGCCAACGTCCTGACTTTC.

The table lists this clone with a few counts. The chain links TRBV11-3 to TRBJ2-1; 9 bases are a match to TRBD2. Trimming removed 3 bases from V and 6 bases from J; junction bases left unmatched: 18. There are 19 residues in the CDR3. CDR1 is SGHNT, CDR2 YENEEA, per germline. The CDR3 here is CASSFNGYEREAQPNEQFF. The CDR3 bases are TGTGCCAGCAGCTTTAATGGATACGAGCGGGAGGCCCAGCCCAATGAGCAGTTCTTC.

On this clone itself: Distinct nucleotide sequences in the sample also encode this CDR3. The V and J genes are TRBV7-2 and TRBJ1-5; 7 bases agree with TRBD1. Looked up from germline, CDR1 is SGHTA and CDR2 is FQGNSA. The CDR3 runs to 12 residues. V was clipped by 5 bases and J by 6 bases; unmatched bases: 1. In nucleotides, the CDR3 is TGTGCCAGCAGCCGGGACAGTCAGCCCCAGCATTTT. It codes for CASSRDSQPQHF. Full variable domain (rest looked up from reference TRBV7-2 and TRBJ1-5): GAGVSQSPSNKVTEKGKDVELRCDPISGHTALYWYRQSLGQGLEFLIYFQGNSAPDKSGLPSDRFSAERTGGSVSTLTIQRTQQEDSAVYLCASSRDSQPQHFGDGTRLSIL.

In this sample, this clone turned up a few times. The chain combines TRBV5-6 with TRBJ2-7, with 15 bases aligning to TRBD2. Trimming cost V 4 bases and J 3 bases; bases outside gene matches: 11. Germline CDR1 reads SGHDT; CDR2 reads YYEEEE. This CDR3 has 18 amino acids. The CDR3 spells CASSPGLAGGPAHYEQYF. CDR3 bases: TGTGCCAGCAGCCCGGGACTAGCGGGAGGCCCCGCTCACTACGAGCAGTACTTC.